This TCR beta chain was recorded in a study of T cell responses to AZD1222 COVID-19 vaccine. Germline V gene lookup returns CDR1 SGHRS and CDR2 YFSETQ. The CDR3 contains 15 residues. V lost 3 bases, J lost 5 bases, and 8 bases stayed unmatched. Second doses were pooled across both intervals (about 4 or about 12 weeks). This table comes from immunoSEQ multiplex PCR, and its TCRdb copy is limited to in-frame clones, with some not included. The sample gives fewer than 90,000 clones, 90% to 95% of which show up once; 11% is in the top ten. This TCR came from an adult who received the AZD1222 COVID-19 vaccine. Sequencing was performed on peripheral blood, taken 28 days after the second AZD1222 dose. The chain is built from TRBV5-1 and TRBJ1-1; TRBD1 agrees at 9 bases. CDR3 loop: CASSSGTGIWTEAFF. DNA for the CDR3: TGCGCCAGCAGCTCCGGGACAGGGATATGGACTGAAGCTTTCTTT.